This T cell receptor beta chain was retrieved from a study of beta chain features in type 1 diabetes. This clone has more than one count but fewer than ten. Antigen unknown. Germline values: CDR1 MGHRA, CDR2 YSYEKL. This CDR3 contains 17 residues. V lost 4 bases and J lost 0; bases outside the gene matches: 9. Reverse transcription of all isolated RNA meant that expressed TCRB transcripts were sequenced. Produced via immunoSEQ multiplex PCR; TCRdb's table is partial and in-frame only. This repertoire shows 300,000 to 400,000 clones, 13% found once; its top ten account for about 0.016%. Findings of the study overall: VDJ junctions from patients with type 1 diabetes contained fewer insertions and more deletions. Moderate yet significant TCRB CDR3 shortening was seen in Type 1 diabetes patients in all four CD4+ subsets.

The TCR was taken from a woman aged 18-29 years with type 1 diabetes. The J gene is TRBJ2-1, the V gene TRBV4-1, with 7 bases matching TRBD1. The specimen was naive CD4+ T cells from blood. CDR3 amino acids: CASSPRGKSTSYNEQFF. CDR3 DNA: TGCGCCAGCAGCCCCAGGGGGAAATCGACCTCCTACAATGAGCAGTTCTTC.